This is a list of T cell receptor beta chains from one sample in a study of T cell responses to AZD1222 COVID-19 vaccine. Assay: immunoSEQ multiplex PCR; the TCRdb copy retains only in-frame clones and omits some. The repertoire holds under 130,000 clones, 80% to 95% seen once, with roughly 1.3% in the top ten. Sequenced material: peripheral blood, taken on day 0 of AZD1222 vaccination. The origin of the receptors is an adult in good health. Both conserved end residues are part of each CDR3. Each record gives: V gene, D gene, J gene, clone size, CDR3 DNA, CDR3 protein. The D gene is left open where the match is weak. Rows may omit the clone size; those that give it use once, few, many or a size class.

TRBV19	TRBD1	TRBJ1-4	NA	TGTGCCAGTAGTACCGGGACAGTCCGTGAAAAACTGTTTTTT	CASSTGTVREKLFF
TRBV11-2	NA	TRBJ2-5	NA	TGTGCCAGCAGCTTCGGGGATCAAGAGACCCAGTACTTC	CASSFGDQETQYF
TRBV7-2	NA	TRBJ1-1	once	TGTGCCGGAAGGAGAGGATTGAACACTGAAGCTTTCTTT	CAGRRGLNTEAFF
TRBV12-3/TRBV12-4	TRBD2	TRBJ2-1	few	TGTGCCAGCACCCCGGGACTAGCGAATGAGCAGTTCTTC	CASTPGLANEQFF
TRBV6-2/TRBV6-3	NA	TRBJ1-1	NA	TGTGCCAGCAGTTACTCGTACAACACTGAAGCTTTCTTT	CASSYSYNTEAFF
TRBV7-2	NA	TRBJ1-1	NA	TGTGCCAGCAGCTTAGTTGCAGGGGCGAACACTGAAGCTTTCTTT	CASSLVAGANTEAFF
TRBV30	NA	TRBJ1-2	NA	TGTGCCTGGACAGCCAGGGTGGGCGGTGGCTACACCTTC	CAWTARVGGGYTF
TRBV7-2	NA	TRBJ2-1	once	TGTGCCAGCAGTAAGGGGTTACTAGGCGATGAGCAGTTCTTC	CASSKGLLGDEQFF
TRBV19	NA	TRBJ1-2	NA	TGTGCCAGTAGTATTGCCCCTGGACCCTATGGCTACACCTTC	CASSIAPGPYGYTF
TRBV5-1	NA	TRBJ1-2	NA	TGCGCCAGCAGCTTGGAGGCTCCCTGGGGCTACACCTTC	CASSLEAPWGYTF
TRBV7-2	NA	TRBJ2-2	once	TGTGCCAGCAGCTTTTTAGGGACTTCTGGCTCGGGGGAGCTGTTTTTT	CASSFLGTSGSGELFF
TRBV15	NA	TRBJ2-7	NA	TGTGCCACCAGCAGAGATCGCGGGTACGAGCAGTACTTC	CATSRDRGYEQYF
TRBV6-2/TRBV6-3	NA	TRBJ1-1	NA	TGTGCCAGCAGCGGGGGACCCAACACTGAAGCTTTCTTT	CASSGGPNTEAFF
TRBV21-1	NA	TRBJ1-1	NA	TGTGCCAGCAGCAAAGTATCAGGGGCTAATTTGAAAATCCTGAACACTGAAGCTTTCTTT	CASSKVSGANLKILNTEAFF
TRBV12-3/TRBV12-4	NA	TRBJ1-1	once	TGTGCCAGCAGTTTAAGGGCGGGAGCTTTCTTT	CASSLRAGAFF
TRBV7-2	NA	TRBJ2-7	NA	TGTGCCAGCAGCTTAGATGGCGGTATTGCCTACGAGCAGTACTTC	CASSLDGGIAYEQYF
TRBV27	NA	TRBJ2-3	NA	TGTGCCAGCAGGGGGGTCCTTGGAGATACGCAGTATTTT	CASRGVLGDTQYF
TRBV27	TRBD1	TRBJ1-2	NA	TGTGCCAGCAGTTATATGGGGACAGGGGGCTTAGCTAACTATGGCTACACCTTC	CASSYMGTGGLANYGYTF
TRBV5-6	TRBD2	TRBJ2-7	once	TGTGCCAGCAGCTTGGGGCGGGGGAAGCCCTACGAGCAGTACTTC	CASSLGRGKPYEQYF
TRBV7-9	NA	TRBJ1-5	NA	TGTGCCAGCAGCTTAGGTGGGGATCAGCCCCAGCATTTT	CASSLGGDQPQHF
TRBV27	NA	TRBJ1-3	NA	TGTGCCAGCAGTAAACGGGGGGGAACCTTTGGAAACACCATATATTTT	CASSKRGGTFGNTIYF
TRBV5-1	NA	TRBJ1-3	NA	TGCGCCAGCAGCTTGGGGACGGCTGGAAACACCATATATTTT	CASSLGTAGNTIYF
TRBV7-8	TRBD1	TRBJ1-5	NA	TGTGCCAGCAGCGGGCGGACAGGGGGCAATCAGCCCCAGCATTTT	CASSGRTGGNQPQHF
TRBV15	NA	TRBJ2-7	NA	TGTGCCACCAGCAGAGAAGCAGGGAGAAGCGAGCAGTACTTC	CATSREAGRSEQYF
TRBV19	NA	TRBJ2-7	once	TGTGCCAGTAGTATTGGCAGAGACTACGAGCAGTACTTC	CASSIGRDYEQYF
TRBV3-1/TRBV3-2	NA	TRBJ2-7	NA	TGTGCCAGCAGCCAAGCTAGCCGTGTGGGCGAGCAGTACTTC	CASSQASRVGEQYF
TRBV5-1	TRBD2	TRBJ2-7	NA	TGCGCCAGCAGCTCGGGACTAGCGGGAGGTAGCGCCTACGAGCAGTACTTC	CASSSGLAGGSAYEQYF
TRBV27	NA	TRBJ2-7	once	TGTGCCAGCAGCCGACGAGGACAGACCCCCACGCTAGGCTACGAGCAGTACTTC	CASSRRGQTPTLGYEQYF
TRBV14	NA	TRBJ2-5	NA	TGTGCCAGCAGCCACCCGGGCCCGCGTCAAGAGACCCAGTACTTC	CASSHPGPRQETQYF
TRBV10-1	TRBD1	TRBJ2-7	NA	TGCGCCAGTGGAGAGGTGCGACAGGGCACCTACGAGCAGTACTTC	CASGEVRQGTYEQYF
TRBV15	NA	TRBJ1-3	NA	TGTGCCACCAGCAGAGATATAGGAGCTGGAAACACCATATATTTT	CATSRDIGAGNTIYF
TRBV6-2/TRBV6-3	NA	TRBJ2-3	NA	TGTGCCAGCACCCCCCTCCGTTCTACCCATACGCAGTATTTT	CASTPLRSTHTQYF
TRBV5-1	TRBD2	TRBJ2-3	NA	TGCGCCAGCAGCGAAGGACCGGGAGGAGATACGCAGTATTTT	CASSEGPGGDTQYF
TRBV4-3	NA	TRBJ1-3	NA	TGCGCCAGCAGCCAAGGGGTTCAGGGTGAAAACACCATATATTTT	CASSQGVQGENTIYF
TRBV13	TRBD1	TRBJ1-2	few	TGTGCCAGCAGCGCCGGGACAGGGGGTTATGGCTACACCTTC	CASSAGTGGYGYTF
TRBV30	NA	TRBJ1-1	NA	TGTGCCTGGAGTCGCAGGGAGGACACTGAAGCTTTCTTT	CAWSRREDTEAFF
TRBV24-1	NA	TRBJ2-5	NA	TGTGCCACCAGACAGACAGGACCTCAAGAGACCCAGTACTTC	CATRQTGPQETQYF
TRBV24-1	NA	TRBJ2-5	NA	TGTGCCACCAGTGACCCTGGACCAGGGAAGGGGCAAGAGACCCAGTACTTC	CATSDPGPGKGQETQYF
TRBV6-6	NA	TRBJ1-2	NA	TGTGCCAGCAGTTACGGCCCTCAGACGGCCCCTGAGGTGGGCACCTTC	CASSYGPQTAPEVGTF
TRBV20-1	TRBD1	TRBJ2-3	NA	TGCAGTGCTAGTTGGGCAGGGGGCGCCGGAGATACGCAGTATTTT	CSASWAGGAGDTQYF
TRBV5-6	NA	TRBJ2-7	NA	TGTGCCAGCAGCTTTGGGACGGGCTCCTACGAGCAGTACTTC	CASSFGTGSYEQYF
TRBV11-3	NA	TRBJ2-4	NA	TGTGCCAGCAGCTTACAAGCGGAGGGCATTCAGTACTTC	CASSLQAEGIQYF
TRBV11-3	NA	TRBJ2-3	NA	TGTGCCAGCAGCCACGGGGCGGGCCGACACACAGATACGCAGTATTTT	CASSHGAGRHTDTQYF
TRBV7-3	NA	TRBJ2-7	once	TGTGCCAGCAGCTTAATGAACGGCTACGAGCAGTACTTC	CASSLMNGYEQYF
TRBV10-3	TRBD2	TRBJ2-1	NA	TGTGCCATCAGTGGGAGGACTAGCGGGGCCACCTCCTACAATGAGCAGTTCTTC	CAISGRTSGATSYNEQFF
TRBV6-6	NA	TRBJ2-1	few	TGTGCCAGCACCCCAGGGGTTGGACGCGGTGGTGAGCAGTTCTTC	CASTPGVGRGGEQFF
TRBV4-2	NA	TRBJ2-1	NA	TGTGCCAGCAGCCAAGATTTCACTAGCCAACCTCGGGAGCAGTTCTTC	CASSQDFTSQPREQFF
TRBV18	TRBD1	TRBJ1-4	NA	TGTGCCAGCTCACGAACGGGACAGACTAATGAAAAACTGTTTTTT	CASSRTGQTNEKLFF
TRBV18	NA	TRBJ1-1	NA	TGTGCCAGCTCACCAACCCGCCGCGCCCCGTTGGACACTGAAGCTTTCTTT	CASSPTRRAPLDTEAFF